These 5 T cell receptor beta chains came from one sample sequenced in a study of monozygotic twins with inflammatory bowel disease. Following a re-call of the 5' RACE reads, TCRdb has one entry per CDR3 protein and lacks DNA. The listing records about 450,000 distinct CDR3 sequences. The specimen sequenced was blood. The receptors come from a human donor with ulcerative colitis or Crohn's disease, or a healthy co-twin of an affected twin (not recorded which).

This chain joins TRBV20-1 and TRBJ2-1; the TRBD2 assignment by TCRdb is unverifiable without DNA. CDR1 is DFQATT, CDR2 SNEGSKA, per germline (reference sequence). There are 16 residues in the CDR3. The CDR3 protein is CSAREAGGISYNEQFF.

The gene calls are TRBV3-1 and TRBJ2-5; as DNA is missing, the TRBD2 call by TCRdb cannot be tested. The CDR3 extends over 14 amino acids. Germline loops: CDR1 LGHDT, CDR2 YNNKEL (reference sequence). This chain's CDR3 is CASSPLAAQETQYF.

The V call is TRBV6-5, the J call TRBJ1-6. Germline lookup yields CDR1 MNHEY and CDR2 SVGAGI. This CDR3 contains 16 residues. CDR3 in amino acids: CASSYWGGSINSPLHF.

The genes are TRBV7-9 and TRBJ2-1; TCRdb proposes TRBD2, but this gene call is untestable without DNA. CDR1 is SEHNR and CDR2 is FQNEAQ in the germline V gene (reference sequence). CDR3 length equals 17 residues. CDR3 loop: CASSSTRLATSYNEQFF.

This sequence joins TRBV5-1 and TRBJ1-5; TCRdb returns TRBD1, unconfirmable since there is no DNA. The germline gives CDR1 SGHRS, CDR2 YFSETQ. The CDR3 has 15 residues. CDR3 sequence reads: CASSTDPGDGQPQHF.